Below, 31 T cell receptor beta chains from the same sample are listed, as sequenced in a study of T cell changes during pregnancy in multiple sclerosis (dated by TCRdb to about 2019). Library method: the immunoSEQ multiplex PCR assay. The clones in this table, taken by TCRdb from immuneACCESS, are in-frame only. Not every clone is retained; where verified, under half of the shortfall comes from an unresolved V gene, and the cause of the rest is unknown. This sample comprises 70,000 to 75,000 clones, approximately 92% of them detected only once. Clones ranked in the top ten supply approximately 2% of the sample. The source material was peripheral blood, sampled in the second trimester of pregnancy. These receptors were taken from a female donor in good health, enrolled as a control in a pregnancy study.

This sequence joins TRBV27 and TRBJ2-1; 8 bases are a match to TRBD2. CDR3 length equals 14 residues. Germline trimming cut 6 bases from V and 5 bases from J; bases unmatched to any gene: 6. The V gene's germline CDR1 is MNHEY and CDR2 SMNVEV (reference sequence). The CDR3 protein is CASRKAGGHNEQFF. CDR3 in DNA: TGTGCCAGCAGAAAGGCGGGGGGACACAATGAGCAGTTCTTC.

The genes are TRBV2 and TRBJ1-1; 7 nucleotides match TRBD1. The CDR3 runs to 13 residues. Germline loops: CDR1 SNHLY, CDR2 FYNNEI. V lost 7 bases to trimming and J lost 1 base; unmatched junction nucleotides: 3. CDR3 DNA: TGTGCCAGCACACGACAGGGGAACACTGAAGCTTTCTTT. It specifies CASTRQGNTEAFF.

The J gene is TRBJ2-2, the V gene TRBV7-8; D possibly corresponds to TRBD2 (6 bases). Germline-derived CDR1 and CDR2 are SGHVS and FQNEAQ. This CDR3 has 12 amino acids. The V gene lost 5 bases and the J gene lost 6 bases, with 7 bases spanning the gap. CDR3 sequence reads: CASSPGAGELFF. The CDR3 DNA is TGTGCCAGCAGCCCGGGGGCCGGGGAGCTGTTTTTT.

The chain employs TRBV5-1 and TRBJ1-3; the D is unclear. Trimming shortened V by 0 bases and J by 0 bases, and 7 bases separated the two germline ends. The CDR3 extends over 15 amino acids. CDR1 is SGHRS, CDR2 YFSETQ, per germline. The CDR3 DNA reads as TGCGCCAGCAGCTTGGCCTTAGCCTCTGGAAACACCATATATTTT. This gives the protein CASSLALASGNTIYF.

The CDR3 DNA follows: TGTGCCAGCACCGCGGCGGGACAGGGCCATTCACCCCTCCACTTT. It codes for CASTAAGQGHSPLHF. J is TRBJ1-6 and V is TRBV28, with 9 bases matching TRBD1. V dropped 7 bases and J dropped 8; count of bases not matched to a gene: 9. This CDR3 is built from 15 residues. In germline, CDR1 is MDHEN, CDR2 SYDVKM.

V is TRBV9 and J is TRBJ1-2, with 9 bases lining up with TRBD1. The junction had 9 bases not matched to a gene; V was cut back by 1 base and J by 2 bases. Per the germline V gene, CDR1 is SGDLS and CDR2 is YYNGEE. The CDR3 is 17 amino acids. This CDR3 is CASSVSFSGTGNYGYTF. Written as DNA, the CDR3 is TGTGCCAGCAGCGTATCTTTCTCCGGGACAGGGAACTATGGCTACACCTTC.

CDR3 coding DNA: TGTGCCAGTAGCATCCCCGGGAGCTACGAGCAGTACTTC. Protein: CASSIPGSYEQYF. This chain uses TRBV19 with TRBJ2-7; D is possibly TRBD2 (6 bases). From germline, CDR1 is LNHDA and CDR2 SQIVND (reference sequence). V was shortened by 6 bases and J by 3 bases, with 12 bases between the two germline ends. The CDR3 runs to 13 residues.

V usage is TRBV7-9 and J usage is TRBJ1-2, with D perhaps TRBD1 (6 bases). The CDR3 contains 13 residues. V was clipped by 4 bases and J by 6 bases, with 12 bases between them. Germline V gives CDR1 SEHNR, CDR2 FQNEAQ (reference sequence). The CDR3 loop reads CASSYGQTNGYTF. CDR3 in DNA: TGTGCCAGCAGCTATGGACAGACAAATGGCTACACCTTC.

The rearrangement joins TRBV15 to TRBJ1-2; 9 bases align to TRBD1. The CDR3 spans 17 residues. Germline CDR1 LNHNV, CDR2 YYDKDF (reference sequence). J lost 4 bases, V lost 0 bases, and 9 bases had no gene match. In nucleotides, the CDR3 is TGTGCCACCAGCAGAGATCCCGGGACAGGGCTCGCCTATGGCTACACCTTC. Amino acid sequence: CATSRDPGTGLAYGYTF. The full variable domain, its missing parts supplied by reference TRBV15 and TRBJ1-2, is DAMVIQNPRYQVTQFGKPVTLSCSQTLNHNVMYWYQQKSSQAPKLLFHYYDKDFNNEADTPDNFQSRRPNTSFCFLDIRSPGLGDTAMYLCATSRDPGTGLAYGYTFGSGTRLTVV.

This rearrangement joins TRBV4-1 to TRBJ2-7; D is unresolved. The germline V gene has CDR1 MGHRA and CDR2 YSYEKL. There are 12 residues in the CDR3. V gave up 0 bases and J gave up 9 bases, with 9 bases separating them. The chain's CDR3 is CASSQDQARQYF. The CDR3 nucleotides read TGCGCCAGCAGCCAAGATCAGGCAAGGCAGTACTTC.

The rearrangement links TRBV19 to TRBJ1-3, with D uncertain. V was clipped by 5 bases and J by 2 bases, with 7 bases between them. Germline V gene lookup returns CDR1 LNHDA and CDR2 SQIVND (reference sequence). This CDR3 is 13 amino acids long. The CDR3 sequence: CASSREPGNTIYF. The CDR3 bases are TGTGCCAGTAGTCGAGAACCTGGAAACACCATATATTTT.

This rearrangement joins TRBV27 to TRBJ2-5; D is perhaps TRBD2 (6 bases). In germline, CDR1 is MNHEY, CDR2 SMNVEV (reference sequence). The CDR3 loop spans 14 amino acids. V dropped 6 bases and J dropped 2 bases, with 13 bases sitting between them. The CDR3 DNA is TGTGCCAGCAGAACCTACCGGGAGCAAGAGACCCAGTACTTC. Amino acid sequence: CASRTYREQETQYF.

The chain links TRBV10-3 to TRBJ2-7; TRBD2 matches at 12 bases. V was pared by 2 bases and J by 2 bases, with 7 bases of the junction left unmatched. This CDR3 has 17 residues. The germline CDR1 and CDR2 sequences are ENHRY and SYGVKD. CDR3 DNA sequence: TGTGCCATCAGTGAGGCCCGGACTAGCGGGGCCCCCTACGAGCAGTACTTC. This codes for CAISEARTSGAPYEQYF.

The chain employs TRBV5-6 and TRBJ1-5; no definite D call. The germline gives CDR1 SGHDT, CDR2 YYEEEE. This CDR3 spans 15 amino acids. Trimming removed 0 bases from V and 4 bases from J, with 11 bases in between. CDR3 amino acids: CASSLGLGGNQPQHF. In nucleotides, the CDR3 is TGTGCCAGCAGCTTGGGTCTGGGAGGGAATCAGCCCCAGCATTTT. Full variable domain (remainder filled in from reference TRBV5-6 and TRBJ1-5): DAGVTQSPTHLIKTRGQQVTLRCSPKSGHDTVSWYQQALGQGPQFIFQYYEEEERQRGNFPDRFSGHQFPNYSSELNVNALLLGDSALYLCASSLGLGGNQPQHFGDGTRLSIL.

The V gene is TRBV6-5, the J gene TRBJ1-2; D is uncertain. CDR3 length equals 12 residues. With 5 bases removed from V and 8 bases from J, the gap between germline ends came to 12 bases. Germline V gene data show CDR1 as MNHEY and CDR2 as SVGAGI. The CDR3 loop reads CASSPGLIGYTF. The CDR3 DNA follows: TGTGCCAGCAGTCCGGGATTGATCGGCTACACCTTC.

This sequence joins TRBV7-8 and TRBJ2-3; possibly TRBD1 for D (5 bases). With 4 bases removed from V and 6 bases from J, the gap between germline ends came to 32 bases. The germline V gene encodes CDR1 SGHVS and CDR2 FQNEAQ. CDR3 length: 20 amino acids. CDR3 sequence reads: CASSSPPGTGFLVMGDTQYF. CDR3 sequence (DNA): TGTGCCAGCAGCTCCCCGCCGGGTACAGGTTTCCTCGTCATGGGTGATACGCAGTATTTT.

CDR3 nucleotide sequence: TGCGCCAGCAGCAGTGCCCTGACTAGCGGGGGGGGAGATACGCAGTATTTT. It codes for CASSSALTSGGGDTQYF. The chain carries TRBV5-1 and TRBJ2-3, with 14 bases fitting TRBD2. V lost 4 bases to trimming and J lost 5 bases; unmatched junction nucleotides: 9. This CDR3 is built from 17 residues. Germline-derived CDR1 and CDR2 are SGHRS and YFSETQ.

The V call is TRBV6-6, the J call TRBJ2-7; 7 nucleotides align to TRBD2. J gave up 6 bases and V 6 bases, and 8 bases lay outside the gene matches. The CDR3 consists of 13 residues. Germline CDR1 MNHNY, CDR2 SVGAGI (reference sequence). CDR3 protein: CASRSPGRGEQYF. In nucleotides, the CDR3 is TGTGCCAGCAGGTCTCCAGGGAGGGGCGAGCAGTACTTC.

This clone was seen once. The rearrangement uses TRBV6-6 and TRBJ2-7, with 7 bases aligning to TRBD1. J lost 1 base, V lost 2 bases, and 8 bases had no gene match. The CDR3 runs 16 residues. Germline CDR1 MNHNY, CDR2 SVGAGI (reference sequence). CDR3 loop: CASSYERTGPSYEQYF. The CDR3 coding sequence is TGTGCCAGCAGTTACGAGAGGACAGGCCCATCCTACGAGCAGTACTTC.

This chain joins TRBV18 and TRBJ1-6; possible D gene TRBD1, 5 bases. CDR3 length equals 13 residues. V was trimmed by 3 bases and J by 7 bases, leaving 7 bases between them. The germline gives CDR1 KGHSH, CDR2 LQKENI. The CDR3 protein is CASSPTANSPLHF. CDR3 nucleotide sequence: TGTGCCAGCTCACCGACAGCGAATTCACCCCTCCACTTT.

This clone turned up a few times. The chain uses TRBV2 and TRBJ1-2; D unclear. Germline V gene sequence: CDR1 SNHLY, CDR2 FYNNEI. The CDR3 totals 10 residues. V was trimmed by 7 bases and J by 6 bases, leaving 6 bases between them. CDR3 DNA: TGTGCCAGCACGCGGGATGGCTACACCTTC. It specifies CASTRDGYTF.

The V gene is TRBV28, the J gene TRBJ1-5; 9 bases fit TRBD1. Germline CDR1 MDHEN, CDR2 SYDVKM. The CDR3 runs to 21 residues. V dropped 7 bases and J dropped 1; count of bases not matched to a gene: 23. Written as DNA, the CDR3 is TGTGCCAGCATCCCGCCCCTCAGCCGGGACAGGGAATCGGGCAGCAATCAGCCCCAGCATTTT. It yields the protein CASIPPLSRDRESGSNQPQHF.

This chain links TRBV4-2 with TRBJ2-2, with 8 bases that match TRBD2. Germline V CDR1 and CDR2: LGHNA, YNFKEQ. CDR3 length: 19 amino acids. V gave up 2 bases and J gave up 1 base; unmatched junction bases: 12. CDR3 coding DNA: TGTGCCAGCAGCCAAAACTCGGCGGGGACTAGGAGGAACACCGGGGAGCTGTTTTTT. The encoded protein is CASSQNSAGTRRNTGELFF.

The V call is TRBV29-1, the J call TRBJ2-7; TRBD1 agrees at 9 bases. CDR3 length: 15 amino acids. Germline lookup yields CDR1 SQVTM and CDR2 ANQGSEA. Unmatched junction bases numbered 10, after V lost 4 bases and J lost 3 bases. The CDR3 DNA sequence: TGCAGCGTTGTGGGGACAGGGACGGAGATCTACGAGCAGTACTTC. This codes for CSVVGTGTEIYEQYF.

The V and J genes are TRBV21-1 and TRBJ2-7; TRBD1 is the table's D call, not checked against the DNA. TRBV21-1 is an annotated pseudogene. The CDR3 spans 16 residues. The CDR3 DNA is TGTGCCAGCAGCAACCAATCCCCGGACAGGTCCTACGAGCAGTACTTC. Its protein product is CASSNQSPDRSYEQYF.

This clone was seen only once. The rearrangement uses TRBV7-9 and TRBJ2-3; TRBD2 matches 13 bases. The CDR3 contains 15 residues. Germline-derived CDR1 and CDR2 are SEHNR and FQNEAQ (reference sequence). The trim removed 5 bases at V and 4 bases at J, leaving 3 bases unmatched. This chain's CDR3 is CASSPGLAGADTQYF. The CDR3 region has the DNA TGTGCCAGCAGCCCAGGACTAGCGGGGGCAGATACGCAGTATTTT.

The chain recombines TRBV19 with TRBJ1-5; 8 positions match TRBD1. Germline CDR1 and CDR2: LNHDA and SQIVND (reference sequence). This CDR3 spans 14 amino acids. V gave up 5 bases and J gave up 7 bases; unmatched junction bases: 7. Here the CDR3 reads CASSLTGGSQPQHF. The DNA of the CDR3 is TGTGCCAGTAGTCTCACAGGGGGATCCCAGCCCCAGCATTTT. The full variable domain, completed using reference TRBV19 and TRBJ1-5, is DGGITQSPKYLFRKEGQNVTLSCEQNLNHDAMYWYRQDPGQGLRLIYYSQIVNDFQKGDIAEGYSVSREKKESFPLTVTSAQKNPTAFYLCASSLTGGSQPQHFGDGTRLSIL.

V gene TRBV5-1 combines with J gene TRBJ2-3, with D unclear. This CDR3 has 12 residues. Between the trimmed V and J ends, which lost 5 bases and 0 bases, there was a span of 4 bases. CDR1 and CDR2 (germline): SGHRS, YFSETQ. The CDR3 nucleotides are TGCGCCAGCAGGGAGAGCACAGATACGCAGTATTTT. It yields the protein CASRESTDTQYF. Supplemented by reference TRBV5-1 and TRBJ2-3, the full variable domain reads KAGVTQTPRYLIKTRGQQVTLSCSPISGHRSVSWYQQTPGQGLQFLFEYFSETQRNKGNFPGRFSGRQFSNSRSEMNVSTLELGDSALYLCASRESTDTQYFGPGTRLTVL.

The chain uses TRBV19 and TRBJ1-1; D unresolved. The germline V and J ends were trimmed by 4 bases and 2 bases, with 8 bases remaining between them. The CDR3 is 13 residues long. CDR1 is LNHDA, CDR2 SQIVND, per germline (reference sequence). CDR3 nucleotides: TGTGCCAGTAGTACGCGCGGCAACACTGAAGCTTTCTTT. This gives the protein CASSTRGNTEAFF. The entire variable domain, with the rest obtained from reference TRBV19 and TRBJ1-1, is as follows: DGGITQSPKYLFRKEGQNVTLSCEQNLNHDAMYWYRQDPGQGLRLIYYSQIVNDFQKGDIAEGYSVSREKKESFPLTVTSAQKNPTAFYLCASSTRGNTEAFFGQGTRLTVV.

The V and J genes are TRBV15 and TRBJ2-3; 7 bases match TRBD2. V was pared by 0 bases and J by 6 bases, with 9 bases of the junction left unmatched. The CDR3 is made up of 16 amino acids. The germline gives CDR1 LNHNV, CDR2 YYDKDF (reference sequence). CDR3: CATSRDNSPGGDTQYF. Written as DNA, the CDR3 is TGTGCCACCAGCAGAGACAACAGCCCCGGGGGGGATACGCAGTATTTT.

This chain links TRBV2 with TRBJ1-3; D gene ambiguous. CDR1 and CDR2 (germline): SNHLY, FYNNEI. This CDR3 spans 17 amino acids. With 0 bases removed from V and 0 bases from J, the gap between germline ends came to 12 bases. The CDR3 nucleotides read TGTGCCAGCAGTGAAGCGGGCCCACGCGTCTCTGGAAACACCATATATTTT. Translating it yields CASSEAGPRVSGNTIYF.